This TCR beta chain was recovered during a study of blood T cell repertoires in COVID-19. This clone was seen a single time. TCRdb keeps only in-frame clones here, not all; method: immunoSEQ multiplex PCR. The sample has approximately 360,000 clones, less than 90% seen once. The sequence was obtained from a woman aged 45-59 years who had recovered from COVID-19. The sequenced material came from PBMCs or T cells enriched from blood (not recorded which).

This CDR3 reads CASSSSSAEGEAFF. The CDR3 DNA reads TGTGCCAGCAGTTCCTCATCCGCGGAGGGTGAAGCTTTCTTT. The chain couples TRBV6-5 to TRBJ1-1; D is uncertain. Germline V lookup: CDR1 MNHEY, CDR2 SVGAGI. There are 14 residues in the CDR3. The V end was cut by 4 bases, the J end by 7 bases, with 16 bases between.